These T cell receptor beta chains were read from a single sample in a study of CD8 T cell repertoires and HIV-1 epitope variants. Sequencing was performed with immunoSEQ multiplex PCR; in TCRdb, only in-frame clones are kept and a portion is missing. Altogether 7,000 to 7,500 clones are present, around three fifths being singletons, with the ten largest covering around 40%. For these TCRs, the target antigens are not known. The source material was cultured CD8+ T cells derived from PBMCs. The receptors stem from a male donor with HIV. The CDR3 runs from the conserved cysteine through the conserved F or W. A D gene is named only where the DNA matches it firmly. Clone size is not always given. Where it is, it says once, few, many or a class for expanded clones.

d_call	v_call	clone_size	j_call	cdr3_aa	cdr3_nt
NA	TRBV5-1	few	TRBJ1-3	CASSLNSGSGNTIYF	TGCGCCAGCAGCTTAAATAGTGGTTCTGGAAACACCATATATTTT
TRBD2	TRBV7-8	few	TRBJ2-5	CASSPGLAETQYF	TGTGCCAGCAGCCCCGGACTAGCTGAGACCCAGTACTTC
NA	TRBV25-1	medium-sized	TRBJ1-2	CASSELGSFYGYTF	TGTGCCAGCAGTGAATTGGGCAGTTTCTATGGCTACACCTTC
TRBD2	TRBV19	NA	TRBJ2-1	CASSITGGSYNEQFF	TGTGCCAGTAGTATTACGGGAGGCTCCTACAATGAGCAGTTCTTC
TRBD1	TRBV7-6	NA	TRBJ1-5	CASSPRAGGDQPQHF	TGTGCCAGCAGCCCGAGAGCAGGGGGCGATCAGCCCCAGCATTTT
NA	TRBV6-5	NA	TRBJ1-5	CASSYSTGADPQHF	TGTGCCAGCAGTTACTCGACAGGAGCCGATCCCCAGCATTTT
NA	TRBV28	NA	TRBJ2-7	CASSLPAYEQYF	TGTGCCAGCAGTTTACCTGCCTACGAGCAGTACTTC
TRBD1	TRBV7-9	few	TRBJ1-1	CASSRPDRVKTEAFF	TGTGCCAGCAGTCGTCCCGACAGGGTAAAAACTGAAGCTTTCTTT
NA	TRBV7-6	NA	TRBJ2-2	CASSLGTGELFF	TGTGCCAGCAGCTTAGGCACCGGGGAGCTGTTTTTT
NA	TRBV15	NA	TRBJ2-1	CATSRDLGGLNNEQFF	TGTGCCACCAGCAGAGATCTGGGGGGCCTGAACAATGAGCAGTTCTTC
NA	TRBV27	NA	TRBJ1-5	CASSPRRGGPQPQHF	TGTGCCAGCAGTCCCCGGCGGGGGGGCCCTCAGCCCCAGCATTTT
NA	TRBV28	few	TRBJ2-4	CASSPITPRGQEENIQYF	TGTGCCAGCAGTCCAATTACCCCAAGAGGGCAGGAGGAAAACATTCAGTACTTC
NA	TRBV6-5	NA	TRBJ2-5	CASSRLEVETQYF	TGTGCCAGCAGCCGACTAGAGGTGGAGACCCAGTACTTC
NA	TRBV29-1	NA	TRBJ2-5	CSVETTGHGETQYF	TGCAGCGTTGAAACAACAGGGCATGGAGAGACCCAGTACTTC
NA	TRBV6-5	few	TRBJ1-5	CASSYWGSNQPQHF	TGTGCCAGCAGTTATTGGGGGTCCAATCAGCCCCAGCATTTT
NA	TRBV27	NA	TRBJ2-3	CASSGGGVPTSTDTQYF	TGTGCCTCTTCGGGAGGGGGCGTCCCTACTAGCACAGATACGCAGTATTTT
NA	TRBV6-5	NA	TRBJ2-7	CASSYSFQGNEQYF	TGTGCCAGCAGTTACTCGTTCCAGGGAAACGAGCAGTACTTC
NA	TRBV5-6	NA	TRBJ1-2	CASSLGTGSYYGYTF	TGTGCCAGCAGCTTGGGCACAGGGTCGTACTATGGCTACACCTTC
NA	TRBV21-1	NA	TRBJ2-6	CASSRYRPTIISGANVLTF	TGTGCCAGCAGCCGATATCGTCCGACGATCATCTCGGGGGCCAACGTCCTGACTTTC
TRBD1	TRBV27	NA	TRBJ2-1	CASSLGTGYNEQFF	TGTGCCAGCAGTTTAGGGACAGGGTACAATGAGCAGTTCTTC
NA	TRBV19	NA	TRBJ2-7	CASSIDRNDEREQYF	TGTGCCAGTAGTATAGATCGGAACGATGAGCGCGAGCAGTACTTC
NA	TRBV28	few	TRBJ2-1	CASSQTGHEQFF	TGTGCCAGCAGTCAAACTGGACATGAGCAGTTCTTC
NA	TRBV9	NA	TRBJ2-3	CASSVVGSSTDTQYF	TGTGCCAGCAGCGTAGTAGGCAGTAGCACAGATACGCAGTATTTT
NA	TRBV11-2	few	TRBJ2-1	CASSPRGGGPYNEQFF	TGTGCCAGCAGCCCCAGGGGAGGGGGTCCCTACAATGAGCAGTTCTTC
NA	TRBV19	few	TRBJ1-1	CASRYGNTEAFF	TGTGCCAGTAGGTACGGGAACACTGAAGCTTTCTTT
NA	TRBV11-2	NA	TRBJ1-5	CASSPRGGNQPQHF	TGTGCCAGCAGTCCCCGTGGCGGCAATCAGCCCCAGCATTTT
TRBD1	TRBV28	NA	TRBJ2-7	CASSLGQVYEQYF	TGTGCCAGCAGTTTAGGACAGGTCTACGAGCAGTACTTC
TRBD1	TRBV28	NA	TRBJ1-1	CASSLGQGASEAFF	TGTGCCAGCAGTTTGGGACAGGGGGCTTCTGAAGCTTTCTTT
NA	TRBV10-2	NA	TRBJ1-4	CASSDSRVYEKLFF	TGCGCCAGCAGTGATAGCAGGGTCTATGAAAAACTGTTTTTT